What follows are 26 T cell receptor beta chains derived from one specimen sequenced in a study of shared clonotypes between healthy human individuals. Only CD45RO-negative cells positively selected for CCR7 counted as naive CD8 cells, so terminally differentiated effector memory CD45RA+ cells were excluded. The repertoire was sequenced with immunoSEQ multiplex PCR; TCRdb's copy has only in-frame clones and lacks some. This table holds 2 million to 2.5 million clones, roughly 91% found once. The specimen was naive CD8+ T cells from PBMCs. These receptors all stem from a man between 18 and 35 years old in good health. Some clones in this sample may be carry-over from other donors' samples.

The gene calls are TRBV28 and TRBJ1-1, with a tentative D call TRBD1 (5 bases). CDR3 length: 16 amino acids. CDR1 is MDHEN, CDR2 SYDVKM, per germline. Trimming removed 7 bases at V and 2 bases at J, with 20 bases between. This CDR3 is CASTPREQALNTEAFF. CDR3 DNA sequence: TGTGCCAGCACTCCACGTGAACAGGCGCTAAACACTGAAGCTTTCTTT.

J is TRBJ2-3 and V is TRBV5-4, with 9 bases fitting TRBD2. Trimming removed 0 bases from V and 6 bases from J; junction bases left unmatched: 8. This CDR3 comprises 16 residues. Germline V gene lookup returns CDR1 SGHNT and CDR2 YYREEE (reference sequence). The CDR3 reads CASSLDGGRAKDTQYF. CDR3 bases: TGTGCCAGCAGCTTGGACGGCGGGAGGGCCAAGGATACGCAGTATTTT.

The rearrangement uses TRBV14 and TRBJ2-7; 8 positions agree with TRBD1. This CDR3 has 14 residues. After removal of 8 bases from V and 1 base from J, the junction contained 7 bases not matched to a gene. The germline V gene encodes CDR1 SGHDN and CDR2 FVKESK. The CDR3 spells CASSKDRASYEQYF. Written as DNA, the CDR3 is TGTGCCAGCTCCAAGGACAGGGCATCCTACGAGCAGTACTTC.

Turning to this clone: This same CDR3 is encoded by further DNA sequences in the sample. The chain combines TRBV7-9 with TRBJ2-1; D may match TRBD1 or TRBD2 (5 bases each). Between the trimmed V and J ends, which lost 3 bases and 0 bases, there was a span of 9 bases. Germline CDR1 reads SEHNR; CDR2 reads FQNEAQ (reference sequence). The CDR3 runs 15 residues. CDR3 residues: CASSLGVGSYNEQFF. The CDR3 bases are TGTGCCAGCAGCTTGGGGGTCGGCTCCTACAATGAGCAGTTCTTC.

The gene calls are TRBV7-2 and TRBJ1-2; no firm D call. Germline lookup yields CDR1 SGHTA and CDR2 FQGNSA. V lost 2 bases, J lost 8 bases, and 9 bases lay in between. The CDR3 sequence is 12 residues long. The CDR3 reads CASSLLAWGYTF. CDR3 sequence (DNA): TGTGCCAGCAGCTTACTAGCGTGGGGCTACACCTTC.

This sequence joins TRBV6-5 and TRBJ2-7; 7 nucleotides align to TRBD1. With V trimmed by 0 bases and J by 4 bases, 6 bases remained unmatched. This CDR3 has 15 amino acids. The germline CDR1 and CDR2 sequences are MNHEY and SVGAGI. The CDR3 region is CASSYSPDRLYEQYF. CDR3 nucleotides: TGTGCCAGCAGTTACTCTCCGGACAGGCTTTACGAGCAGTACTTC.

The chain's CDR3 is CAISVIGSPNTEAFF. CDR3 sequence (DNA): TGTGCCATCAGTGTCATCGGGTCCCCGAACACTGAAGCTTTCTTT. This chain uses TRBV10-3 with TRBJ1-1; no clear D gene. This CDR3 spans 15 amino acids. Germline V gene data show CDR1 as ENHRY and CDR2 as SYGVKD. The ends were cut back, 4 bases at V and 1 base at J, with 13 bases in the middle.

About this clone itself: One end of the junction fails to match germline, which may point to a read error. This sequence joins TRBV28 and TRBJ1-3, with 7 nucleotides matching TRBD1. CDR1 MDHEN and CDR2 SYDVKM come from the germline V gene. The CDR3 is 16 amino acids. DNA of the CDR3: TGTGCCAGCACTTTACCAGGGGGAGGCTCTGGAAACACCATATATTTT. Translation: CASTLPGGGSGNTIYF.

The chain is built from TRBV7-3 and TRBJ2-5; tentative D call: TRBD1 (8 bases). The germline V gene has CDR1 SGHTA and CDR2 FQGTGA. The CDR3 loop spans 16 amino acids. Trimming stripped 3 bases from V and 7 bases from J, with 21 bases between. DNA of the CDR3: TGTGCCAGCAGCTTGATTGCAGGGGGCGCGGGGGTGACCCAGTACTTC. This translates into CASSLIAGGAGVTQYF.

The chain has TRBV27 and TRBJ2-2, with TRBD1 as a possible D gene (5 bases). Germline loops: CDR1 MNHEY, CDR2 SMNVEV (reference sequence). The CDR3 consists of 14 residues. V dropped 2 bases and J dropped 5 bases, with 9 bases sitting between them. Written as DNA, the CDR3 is TGTGCCAGCAGTTTAATCCCAGGGACCGGGGAGCTGTTTTTT. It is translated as CASSLIPGTGELFF.

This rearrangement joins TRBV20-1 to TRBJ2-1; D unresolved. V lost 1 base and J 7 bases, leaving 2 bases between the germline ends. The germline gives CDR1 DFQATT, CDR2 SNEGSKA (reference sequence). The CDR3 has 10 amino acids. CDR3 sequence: CSARVNEQFF. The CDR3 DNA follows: TGCAGTGCTAGAGTTAATGAGCAGTTCTTC.

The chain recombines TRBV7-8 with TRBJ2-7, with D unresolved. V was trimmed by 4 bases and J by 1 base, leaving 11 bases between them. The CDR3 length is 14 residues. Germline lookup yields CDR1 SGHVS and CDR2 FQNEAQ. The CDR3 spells CASSSLVGSYEQYF. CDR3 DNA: TGTGCCAGCAGCTCACTGGTTGGTTCCTACGAGCAGTACTTC.

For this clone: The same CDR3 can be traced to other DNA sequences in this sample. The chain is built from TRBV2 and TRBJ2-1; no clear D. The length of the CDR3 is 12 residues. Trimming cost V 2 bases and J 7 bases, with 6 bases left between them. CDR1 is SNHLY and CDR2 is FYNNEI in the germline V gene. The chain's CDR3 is CASSELGNEQFF. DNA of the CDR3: TGTGCCAGCAGTGAATTGGGGAATGAGCAGTTCTTC.

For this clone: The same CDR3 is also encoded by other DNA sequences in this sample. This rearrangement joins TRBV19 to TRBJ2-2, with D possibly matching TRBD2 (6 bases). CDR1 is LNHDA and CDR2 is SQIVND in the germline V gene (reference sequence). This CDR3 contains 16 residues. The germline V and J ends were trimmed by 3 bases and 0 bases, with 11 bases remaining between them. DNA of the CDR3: TGTGCCAGTAGTATCCCGAGCGGGTCGAACACCGGGGAGCTGTTTTTT. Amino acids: CASSIPSGSNTGELFF.

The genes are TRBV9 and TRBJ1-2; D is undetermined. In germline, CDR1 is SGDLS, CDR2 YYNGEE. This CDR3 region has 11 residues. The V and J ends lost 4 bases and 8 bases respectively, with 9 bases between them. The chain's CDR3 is CASSPLFGYTF. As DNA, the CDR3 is TGTGCCAGCAGCCCTTTGTTCGGCTACACCTTC.

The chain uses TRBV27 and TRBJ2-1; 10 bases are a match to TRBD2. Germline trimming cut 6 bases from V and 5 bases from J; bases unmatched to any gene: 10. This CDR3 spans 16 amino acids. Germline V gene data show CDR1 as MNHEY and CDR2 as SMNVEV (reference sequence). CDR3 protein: CASSGASGSADNEQFF. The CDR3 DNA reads TGTGCCAGCAGCGGAGCTAGCGGGAGCGCAGACAATGAGCAGTTCTTC.

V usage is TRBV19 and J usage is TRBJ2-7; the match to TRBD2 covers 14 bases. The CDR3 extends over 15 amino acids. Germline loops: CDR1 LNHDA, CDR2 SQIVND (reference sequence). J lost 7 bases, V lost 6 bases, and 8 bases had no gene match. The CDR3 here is CASSLGTSGGMEQYF. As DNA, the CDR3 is TGTGCCAGTAGCCTCGGGACTAGCGGGGGAATGGAGCAGTACTTC.

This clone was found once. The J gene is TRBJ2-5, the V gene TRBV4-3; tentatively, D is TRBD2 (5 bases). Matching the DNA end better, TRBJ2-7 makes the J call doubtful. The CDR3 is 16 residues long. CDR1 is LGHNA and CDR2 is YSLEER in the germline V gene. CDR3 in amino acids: CASSQDSTLAPYEQYF. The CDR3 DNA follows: TGCGCCAGCAGCCAAGATAGTACCCTAGCACCCTACGAGCAGTACTTC.

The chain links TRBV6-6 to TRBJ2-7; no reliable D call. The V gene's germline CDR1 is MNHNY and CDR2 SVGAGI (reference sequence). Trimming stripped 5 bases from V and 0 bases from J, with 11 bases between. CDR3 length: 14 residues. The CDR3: CASSDWKNSYEQYF. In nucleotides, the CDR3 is TGTGCCAGCAGTGACTGGAAAAACTCCTACGAGCAGTACTTC.

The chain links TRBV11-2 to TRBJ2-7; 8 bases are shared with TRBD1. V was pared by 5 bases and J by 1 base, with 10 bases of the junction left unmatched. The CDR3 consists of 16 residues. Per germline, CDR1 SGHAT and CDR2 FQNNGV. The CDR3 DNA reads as TGTGCCAGCAGCCGATTACGGACAGGGTTGTCCTACGAGCAGTACTTC. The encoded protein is CASSRLRTGLSYEQYF.

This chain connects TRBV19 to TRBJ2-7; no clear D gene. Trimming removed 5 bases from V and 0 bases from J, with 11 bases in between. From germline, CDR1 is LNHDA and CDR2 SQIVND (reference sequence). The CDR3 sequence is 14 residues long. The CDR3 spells CASSPWSSSYEQYF. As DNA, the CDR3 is TGTGCCAGTAGTCCCTGGAGTTCCTCCTACGAGCAGTACTTC. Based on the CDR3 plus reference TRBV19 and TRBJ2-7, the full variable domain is DGGITQSPKYLFRKEGQNVTLSCEQNLNHDAMYWYRQDPGQGLRLIYYSQIVNDFQKGDIAEGYSVSREKKESFPLTVTSAQKNPTAFYLCASSPWSSSYEQYFGPGTRLTVT.

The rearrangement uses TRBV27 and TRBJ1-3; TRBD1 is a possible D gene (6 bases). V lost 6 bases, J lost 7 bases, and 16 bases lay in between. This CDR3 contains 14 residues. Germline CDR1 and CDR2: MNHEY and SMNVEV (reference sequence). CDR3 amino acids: CASREQGWGNTIYF. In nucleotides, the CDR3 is TGTGCCAGCAGAGAACAGGGCTGGGGGAACACCATATATTTT.

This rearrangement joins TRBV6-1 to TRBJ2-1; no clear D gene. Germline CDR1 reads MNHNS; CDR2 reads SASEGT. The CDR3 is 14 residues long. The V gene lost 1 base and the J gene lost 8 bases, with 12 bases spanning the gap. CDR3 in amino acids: CASSEGLGWDEQFF. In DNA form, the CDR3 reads TGTGCCAGCAGTGAAGGATTGGGGTGGGATGAGCAGTTCTTC.

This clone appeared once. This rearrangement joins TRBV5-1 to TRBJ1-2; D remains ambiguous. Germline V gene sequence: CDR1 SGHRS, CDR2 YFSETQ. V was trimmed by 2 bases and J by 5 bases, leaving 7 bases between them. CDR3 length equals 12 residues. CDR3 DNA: TGCGCCAGCAGCTTACCAGGATATGGCTACACCTTC. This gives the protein CASSLPGYGYTF.

CDR3 nucleotides: TGCGCCAGCAGCTTGGGGCAGGAGCCGGGCACCCAGTACTTC. It translates to CASSLGQEPGTQYF. V usage is TRBV5-1 and J usage is TRBJ2-5; D is uncertain. The CDR3 is 14 residues long. The V gene lost 0 bases and the J gene lost 8 bases, with 14 bases spanning the gap. Germline CDR1 is SGHRS and CDR2 is YFSETQ. Combining the CDR3 with reference TRBV5-1 and TRBJ2-5 gives the whole variable domain KAGVTQTPRYLIKTRGQQVTLSCSPISGHRSVSWYQQTPGQGLQFLFEYFSETQRNKGNFPGRFSGRQFSNSRSEMNVSTLELGDSALYLCASSLGQEPGTQYFGPGTRLLVL.

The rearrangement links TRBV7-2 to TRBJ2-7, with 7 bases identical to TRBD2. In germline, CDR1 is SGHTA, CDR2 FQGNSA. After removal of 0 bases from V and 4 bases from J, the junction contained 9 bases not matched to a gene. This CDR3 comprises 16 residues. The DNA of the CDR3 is TGTGCCAGCAGCTTAGCAATTCAGCGGGATTGGTACGAGCAGTACTTC. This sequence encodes CASSLAIQRDWYEQYF.